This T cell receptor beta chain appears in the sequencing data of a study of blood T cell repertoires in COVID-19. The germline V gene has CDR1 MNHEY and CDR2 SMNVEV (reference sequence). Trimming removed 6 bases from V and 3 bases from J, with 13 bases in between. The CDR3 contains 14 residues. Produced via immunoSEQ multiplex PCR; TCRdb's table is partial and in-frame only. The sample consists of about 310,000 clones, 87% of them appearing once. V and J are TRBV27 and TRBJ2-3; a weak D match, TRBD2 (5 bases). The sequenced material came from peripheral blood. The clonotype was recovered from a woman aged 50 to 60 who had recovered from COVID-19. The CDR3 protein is CASRYLAGTDTQYF. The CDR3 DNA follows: TGTGCCAGCAGGTATCTAGCTGGGACAGATACGCAGTATTTT.